The TCR beta chain under discussion was sequenced for a study of T cells after yellow fever vaccination. TCRdb itself ran the 5' RACE reads through MiXCR, one entry per CDR3 protein. The sample yields about 330,000 distinct CDR3 sequences, roughly 7% seen once. Trimming removed 0 bases at V and 0 bases at J, with 15 bases between. The germline CDR1 and CDR2 sequences are ENHRY and SYGVKD. The CDR3 has 17 amino acids. The clonotype originates from a man younger than 35 who received the YFV17D yellow fever vaccine. The chain combines TRBV10-3 with TRBJ2-7, with D perhaps TRBD1 (6 bases). This sample comprised PBMCs, obtained 45 days after the first yellow fever vaccination. The CDR3 loop reads CAISESPGALSSYEQYF. The CDR3 coding sequence is TGTGCCATCAGTGAGTCACCAGGGGCCTTAAGCTCCTACGAGCAGTACTTC.